These 14 T cell receptor beta chains originate from one sample sequenced in a study of T cell responses to AZD1222 COVID-19 vaccine. Here immunoSEQ multiplex PCR was the method, and the copy in TCRdb shows in-frame clones only, minus some. Among about 120,000 clones listed, 90% to 95% were seen once. Specimen: peripheral blood, collected on day 0 of AZD1222 vaccination. These receptors came from an adult in good health.

This CDR3 reads CASSQDGGQPQHF. CDR3 nucleotide sequence: TGTGCCAGCAGCCAAGATGGGGGACAGCCCCAGCATTTT. This chain uses TRBV14 with TRBJ1-5; a possible D gene is TRBD1 (5 bases). Germline V lookup: CDR1 SGHDN, CDR2 FVKESK. Trimming took 0 bases from V and 7 from J, leaving 7 bases between them. The CDR3 is 13 amino acids.

This rearrangement joins TRBV5-3 to TRBJ2-4; 11 nucleotides match TRBD2. TRBV5-3 is known as an ORF, though its function is uncertain. This CDR3 comprises 17 residues. Trimming cost V 3 bases and J 2 bases; bases outside gene matches: 7. DNA for the CDR3: TGTGCCAGAAGCTCACAACTAGCGGGAGACCCCAAAAACATTCAGTACTTC. Protein sequence: CARSSQLAGDPKNIQYF.

The rearrangement links TRBV28 to TRBJ2-7; D is unresolved. V dropped 3 bases and J dropped 6 bases, with 21 bases sitting between them. This CDR3 has 16 residues. CDR1 and CDR2 from the germline V gene are MDHEN and SYDVKM. CDR3 in DNA: TGTGCCAGCAGTTTGCTTCCGGACGGGCCTTGGTCCGAGCAGTACTTC. Encoded protein: CASSLLPDGPWSEQYF.

For the CDR3, the DNA is TGTGCCAGCAGAATCACCGGGGCCACTAGCAATCAGCCCCAGCATTTT. Its protein product is CASRITGATSNQPQHF. This chain joins TRBV28 and TRBJ1-5; the D gene is possibly TRBD1 (5 bases). The germline V and J ends were trimmed by 6 bases and 0 bases, with 15 bases remaining between them. The CDR3 extends over 16 amino acids. Germline V gene data show CDR1 as MDHEN and CDR2 as SYDVKM.

The chain has TRBV9 and TRBJ2-7; D gene uncertain. Per germline, CDR1 SGDLS and CDR2 YYNGEE. V shed 0 bases and J shed 3 bases, with 22 bases lying between them. The CDR3 is 18 amino acids. CDR3 amino acids: CASSVARPFSVLYYEQYF. DNA of the CDR3: TGTGCCAGCAGCGTAGCTAGGCCATTTTCGGTTTTATACTACGAGCAGTACTTC.

This rearrangement joins TRBV19 to TRBJ2-1, with 10 bases fitting TRBD2. The CDR3 is 16 amino acids. Germline CDR1 and CDR2: LNHDA and SQIVND (reference sequence). Trimming at V came to 3 bases and at J to 8 bases, leaving 10 bases not matched to a gene. The CDR3 is CASSMFGAGGFHEQFF. The CDR3 DNA reads TGTGCCAGTAGTATGTTTGGAGCGGGAGGGTTCCATGAGCAGTTCTTC.

In nucleotides, the CDR3 is TGTGCCAGCTCACCGAAGGGTCTGGATAATTCACCCCTCCACTTT. This encodes CASSPKGLDNSPLHF. The chain carries TRBV18 and TRBJ1-6; D not certain. Deletions cut 3 bases from V and 5 bases from J, with 11 bases between. This CDR3 spans 15 amino acids. Germline-derived CDR1 and CDR2 are KGHSH and LQKENI.

The chain has TRBV28 and TRBJ2-1, with TRBD1 identical over 8 bases. With V trimmed by 6 bases and J by 6 bases, 7 bases remained unmatched. Germline V CDR1 and CDR2: MDHEN, SYDVKM. This CDR3 has 14 amino acids. Here the CDR3 DNA reads TGTGCCAGCAGACCCCCAGGACAGGGCAATGAGCAGTTCTTC. This codes for CASRPPGQGNEQFF.

This sequence joins TRBV7-9 and TRBJ1-1; TRBD1 might be the D (5 bases). Germline-derived CDR1 and CDR2 are SEHNR and FQNEAQ (reference sequence). The CDR3 has 14 amino acids. Trimming took off 5 bases at V and 3 bases at J, with 13 bases between the two ends. The CDR3: CASSKGWEDTEAFF. The CDR3 DNA sequence: TGTGCCAGCAGCAAGGGGTGGGAAGACACTGAAGCTTTCTTT.

This sequence joins TRBV5-3 and TRBJ2-3; no clear D gene. TRBV5-3 is designated an ORF whose function remains uncertain. The CDR3 runs to 15 residues. The V end was cut by 0 bases, the J end by 3 bases, with 11 bases between. The CDR3 loop is CARSLVKKGTDTQYF. The CDR3 region has the DNA TGTGCCAGAAGCTTGGTCAAAAAAGGGACAGATACGCAGTATTTT.

The chain carries TRBV5-4 and TRBJ2-5; D might be TRBD2 (7 bases). This CDR3 is 17 amino acids long. In germline, CDR1 is SGHNT, CDR2 YYREEE (reference sequence). Trimming shortened V by 0 bases and J by 2 bases, and 17 bases separated the two germline ends. The CDR3 sequence: CASSLGRGALGQETQYF. CDR3 in DNA: TGTGCCAGCAGCTTGGGTCGGGGGGCCTTGGGACAAGAGACCCAGTACTTC.

The chain recombines TRBV30 with TRBJ1-1; D is unresolved. This CDR3 has 13 residues. Deletions cut 1 base from V and 8 bases from J, with 14 bases between. The germline CDR1 and CDR2 sequences are GTSNPN and SVGIG (reference sequence). CDR3 DNA: TGTGCCTGGAGTGAGAGTAGGGAGACAGAAGCTTTCTTT. Protein product: CAWSESRETEAFF.

The J gene is TRBJ2-1, the V gene TRBV7-9, with unresolved D. V lost 2 bases, J lost 9 bases, and 8 bases lay in between. This CDR3 is built from 12 residues. In germline, CDR1 is SEHNR, CDR2 FQNEAQ (reference sequence). CDR3 residues: CASSLSPGEQFF. CDR3 DNA sequence: TGTGCCAGCAGCTTAAGTCCCGGTGAGCAGTTCTTC.

The genes are TRBV30 and TRBJ1-1; no reliable D call. The CDR3 covers 11 residues. V was pared by 6 bases and J by 1 base, with 6 bases between. Germline lookup yields CDR1 GTSNPN and CDR2 SVGIG (reference sequence). Here the CDR3 DNA reads TGTGCCTGCGAAAGGAACACTGAAGCTTTCTTT. Protein product: CACERNTEAFF. The whole variable domain, filled in from reference TRBV30 and TRBJ1-1, reads SQTIHQWPATLVQPVGSPLSLECTVEGTSNPNLYWYRQAAGRGLQLLFYSVGIGQISSEVPQNLSASRPQDRQFILSSKKLLLSDSGFYLCACERNTEAFFGQGTRLTVV.